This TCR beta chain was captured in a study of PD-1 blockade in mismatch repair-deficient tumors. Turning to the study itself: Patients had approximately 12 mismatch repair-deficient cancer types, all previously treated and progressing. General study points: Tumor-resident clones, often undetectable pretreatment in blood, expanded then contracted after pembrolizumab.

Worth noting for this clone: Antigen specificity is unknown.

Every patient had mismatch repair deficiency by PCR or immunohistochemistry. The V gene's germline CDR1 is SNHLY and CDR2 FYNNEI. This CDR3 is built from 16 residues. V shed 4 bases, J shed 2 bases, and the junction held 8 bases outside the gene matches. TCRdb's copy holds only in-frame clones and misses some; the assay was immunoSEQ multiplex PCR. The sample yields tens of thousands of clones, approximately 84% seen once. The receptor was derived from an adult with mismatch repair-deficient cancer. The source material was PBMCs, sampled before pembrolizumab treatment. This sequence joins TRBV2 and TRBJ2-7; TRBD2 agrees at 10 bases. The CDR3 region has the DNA TGTGCCAGCAGTGCACTAGGACTAGCGGCCCCCTACGAGCAGTACTTC. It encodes CASSALGLAAPYEQYF.